These 27 T cell receptor beta chains came from one sample sequenced in a study of T-cell reconstitution after alpha-beta-depleted transplantation in children. Unique molecular identifiers were used in preparing the TCRbeta library. TCRdb redid the calling of the PCR reads with MiXCR, one entry per CDR3 protein. The sample holds over 90,000 distinct CDR3 sequences, under 7% seen once. This sample comprised PBMCs, mostly from graft donor cells, obtained 60 days after TCRalphabeta/CD19-depleted stem cell transplant. These receptors were collected from a female patient aged 2-15 years who had a stem cell transplant for Fanconi anemia, so the T cells may come from the graft donor.

This clonotype has more than one count but fewer than ten. V usage is TRBV20-1 and J usage is TRBJ2-3; tentatively, D is TRBD1 (6 bases). The germline CDR1 and CDR2 sequences are DFQATT and SNEGSKA (reference sequence). V lost 3 bases and J 1 base, leaving 8 bases between the germline ends. The CDR3 is 13 residues long. The CDR3 DNA reads TGCAGTGCTAGGCGACAGGGCACAGATACGCAGTATTTT. As protein: CSARRQGTDTQYF.

This clonotype was counted ten times or more. The rearrangement links TRBV12-3 or TRBV12-4 to TRBJ1-1, with TRBD1 identical over 7 bases. The CDR3 has 14 amino acids. V gave up 2 bases and J gave up 1 base; unmatched junction bases: 1. As DNA, the CDR3 is TGTGCCAGCAGTTTACGGACAGGGAACACTGAAGCTTTCTTT. Its protein product is CASSLRTGNTEAFF.

This clonotype was seen repeatedly, ten times or more. The rearrangement links TRBV28 to TRBJ1-2; D call uncertain. The CDR3 covers 12 residues. Germline V gives CDR1 MDHEN, CDR2 SYDVKM. Trimming pared 6 bases from V and 5 bases from J, leaving 10 bases between. CDR3 in DNA: TGTGCCAGCAGGGCCTTATGGTATGGCTACACCTTC. Residues: CASRALWYGYTF.

At least ten counts were recorded for this clonotype. The rearrangement links TRBV28 to TRBJ1-5; D is ambiguous. Germline CDR1 MDHEN, CDR2 SYDVKM. This CDR3 has 14 amino acids. V lost 1 base and J lost 6, with 10 bases in between. This chain's CDR3 is CASSLSQAGQPQHF. CDR3 in DNA: TGTGCCAGCAGTTTATCCCAGGCGGGTCAGCCCCAGCATTTT.

In its sample, this clonotype was seen many times. This chain connects TRBV5-6 to TRBJ2-3; D uncertain. This CDR3 comprises 15 residues. Germline V gene sequence: CDR1 SGHDT, CDR2 YYEEEE. Trimming took 1 base from V and 1 from J, leaving 10 bases between them. DNA for the CDR3: TGTGCCAGCAGCTTGATGGTGCCAGGCACAGATACGCAGTATTTT. It yields the protein CASSLMVPGTDTQYF.

This clonotype was detected only a few times. The chain is built from TRBV5-1 and TRBJ2-2, with 12 bases matching TRBD1. The germline gives CDR1 SGHRS, CDR2 YFSETQ. The ends lost 0 bases at V and 1 base at J; junction bases unmatched: 7. The CDR3 has 19 residues. CDR3 bases: TGCGCCAGCAGCTTGGCCTCGGGACAGGGGGCCTTGAACACCGGGGAGCTGTTTTTT. This translates into CASSLASGQGALNTGELFF.

This clonotype was counted between two and nine times. The V call is TRBV11-2, the J call TRBJ2-6; either TRBD1 or TRBD2 may fit D (5 bases each). Trimming took 0 bases from V and 2 from J, leaving 20 bases between them. Per germline, CDR1 SGHAT and CDR2 FQNNGV. This CDR3 has 20 residues. CDR3 sequence: CASSLDPRGKVGPGANVLTF. The CDR3 DNA sequence: TGTGCCAGCAGCTTAGACCCCCGGGGAAAAGTGGGGCCTGGGGCCAACGTCCTGACTTTC. The whole variable domain, remainder taken from reference TRBV11-2 and TRBJ2-6, is EAGVAQSPRYKIIEKRQSVAFWCNPISGHATLYWYQQILGQGPKLLIQFQNNGVVDDSQLPKDRFSAERLKGVDSTLKIQPAKLEDSAVYLCASSLDPRGKVGPGANVLTFGAGSRLTVL.

This clonotype has at least ten counts. The V gene is TRBV5-1, the J gene TRBJ2-7, with TRBD1 matching 9 bases. Germline assignment: CDR1 SGHRS and CDR2 YFSETQ. V was pared by 0 bases and J by 2 bases, with 3 bases of the junction left unmatched. The CDR3 runs 15 residues. In DNA form, the CDR3 reads TGCGCCAGCAGCTTGGGGACAGGGGCCCCCTACGAGCAGTACTTC. Protein sequence: CASSLGTGAPYEQYF.

This chain uses TRBV29-1 with TRBJ2-2; a weak D match, TRBD2 (6 bases). Germline V gene lookup returns CDR1 SQVTM and CDR2 ANQGSEA. Trimming took 3 bases from V and 2 from J, leaving 13 bases between them. The CDR3 has 15 amino acids. The CDR3 DNA reads as TGCAGCGTTGAGGTGGCGGGGCGAAACACCGGGGAGCTGTTTTTT. Its protein product is CSVEVAGRNTGELFF.

The chain has TRBV5-1 and TRBJ2-5, with 7 bases lining up with TRBD1. Trimming removed 0 bases from V and 5 bases from J; junction bases left unmatched: 7. This CDR3 has 15 residues. CDR1 is SGHRS and CDR2 is YFSETQ in the germline V gene. CDR3 in amino acids: CASSLGTDRAETQYF. For the CDR3, the DNA is TGCGCCAGCAGCTTGGGTACCGACAGGGCGGAGACCCAGTACTTC.

This clonotype has a count of ten or more. The chain is built from TRBV11-2 and TRBJ2-3; D is perhaps TRBD2 (6 bases). In germline, CDR1 is SGHAT, CDR2 FQNNGV. This CDR3 spans 14 amino acids. V lost 0 bases, J lost 6 bases, and 10 bases lay in between. The CDR3 DNA sequence: TGTGCCAGCAGCTTAGAATGGGACTGGGATACGCAGTATTTT. This sequence encodes CASSLEWDWDTQYF.

This clonotype was counted at least ten times. This chain connects TRBV12-3 or TRBV12-4 to TRBJ2-7, with TRBD2 matching over 10 bases. The trim removed 5 bases at V and 7 bases at J, leaving 17 bases unmatched. The CDR3 totals 17 residues. CDR3 bases: TGTGCCAGCAGTAGTTTTACCCCGCTAGCGGGGGCTGGGGAGCAGTACTTC. Translated, it gives CASSSFTPLAGAGEQYF.

This clonotype was recorded many times. The J gene is TRBJ2-3, the V gene TRBV29-1, with D perhaps matching TRBD2 (6 bases). This CDR3 comprises 14 residues. V was cut by 3 bases and J by 4 bases, with 14 bases left in between. Germline V gene sequence: CDR1 SQVTM, CDR2 ANQGSEA. CDR3: CSVDEGGSADTQYF. For the CDR3, the DNA is TGCAGCGTTGACGAGGGAGGAAGTGCAGATACGCAGTATTTT.

This clonotype appeared a few times. The V and J genes are TRBV5-1 and TRBJ1-2; 8 bases are a match to TRBD1. The CDR3 runs to 13 residues. Germline V lookup: CDR1 SGHRS, CDR2 YFSETQ. V gave up 4 bases and J gave up 5 bases; unmatched junction bases: 4. CDR3: CASSVDREYGYTF. For the CDR3, the DNA is TGCGCCAGCAGCGTGGACAGGGAATATGGCTACACCTTC. Filled out from reference TRBV5-1 and TRBJ1-2, the complete variable domain reads KAGVTQTPRYLIKTRGQQVTLSCSPISGHRSVSWYQQTPGQGLQFLFEYFSETQRNKGNFPGRFSGRQFSNSRSEMNVSTLELGDSALYLCASSVDREYGYTFGSGTRLTVV.

This clonotype occurred many times. The V and J genes are TRBV3-1 and TRBJ2-1; D gene uncertain. Germline CDR1 reads LGHDT; CDR2 reads YNNKEL (reference sequence). V lost 0 bases to trimming and J lost 7 bases, with 7 bases between them. The CDR3 is 13 residues long. DNA for the CDR3: TGTGCCAGCAGCCAAGAACCCCCGAATGAGCAGTTCTTC. It translates to CASSQEPPNEQFF.

Many counts were recorded for this clonotype. The chain joins TRBV3-1 to TRBJ2-1; no firm D call. The CDR3 sequence is 13 residues long. Trimming pared 0 bases from V and 12 bases from J, leaving 12 bases between. Looked up from germline, CDR1 is LGHDT and CDR2 is YNNKEL (reference sequence). Here the CDR3 DNA reads TGTGCCAGCAGCCAAGATACCTTGCTACGGCAGTTCTTC. Translated, it gives CASSQDTLLRQFF.

This clonotype was detected ten times or more. The CDR3 coding sequence is TGTGCCAGCAGTGCTTCTCAGGGCGACGAGCAGTACTTC. Protein: CASSASQGDEQYF. The chain combines TRBV2 with TRBJ2-7; D possibly corresponds to TRBD1 (5 bases). CDR3 length: 13 residues. The germline V gene has CDR1 SNHLY and CDR2 FYNNEI. Trimming cost V 4 bases and J 5 bases, with 12 bases left between them.

This clonotype was observed many times. The chain carries TRBV6-4 and TRBJ2-6; 9 positions match TRBD1. V was pared by 6 bases and J by 0 bases, with 9 bases of the junction left unmatched. Germline V gives CDR1 MRHNA, CDR2 SNTAGT. The CDR3 loop spans 18 amino acids. This CDR3 reads CASSKTGQGVSGANVLTF. CDR3 coding DNA: TGTGCCAGCAGCAAAACGGGACAGGGAGTCTCTGGGGCCAACGTCCTGACTTTC.

This clonotype was detected a few times. This chain links TRBV5-1 with TRBJ2-5, with TRBD2 identical over 8 bases. Germline CDR1 SGHRS, CDR2 YFSETQ. This CDR3 is built from 13 residues. V dropped 5 bases and J dropped 5; count of bases not matched to a gene: 5. CDR3 nucleotide sequence: TGCGCCAGCAGAGCGGGAGCCGTGGAGACCCAGTACTTC. This translates into CASRAGAVETQYF.

This clonotype was seen many times. The CDR3 is CSARTPRGRAGNEQFF. The CDR3 DNA is TGCAGTGCTAGAACACCTAGGGGGAGGGCCGGCAATGAGCAGTTCTTC. The chain employs TRBV20-1 and TRBJ2-1; possibly TRBD2 for D (7 bases). The germline gives CDR1 DFQATT, CDR2 SNEGSKA (reference sequence). Trimming left V 2 bases short and J 6 bases short, with 20 bases between. This CDR3 contains 16 residues.

This clonotype was picked up a small number of times. The chain uses TRBV20-1 and TRBJ2-7, with unresolved D. The CDR3 runs 12 residues. Trimming cost V 6 bases and J 2 bases, with 11 bases left between them. Germline-derived CDR1 and CDR2 are DFQATT and SNEGSKA (reference sequence). For the CDR3, the DNA is TGCAGTGCGCGACCGACCGCCTACGAGCAGTACTTC. This translates into CSARPTAYEQYF.

This clonotype was detected many times. The chain links TRBV12-3 or TRBV12-4 to TRBJ1-3; 8 bases map to TRBD1. The trim removed 5 bases at V and 9 bases at J, leaving 9 bases unmatched. This CDR3 region has 14 residues. CDR3 protein: CASSLTGEATTIYF. The CDR3 region has the DNA TGTGCCAGCAGTCTGACAGGGGAGGCGACCACCATATATTTT.

This clonotype was found many times. V usage is TRBV11-2 and J usage is TRBJ2-3; D perhaps matches TRBD2 (5 bases). This CDR3 region has 18 residues. Between the trimmed V and J ends, which lost 1 base and 5 bases, there was a span of 22 bases. CDR1 and CDR2 (germline): SGHAT, FQNNGV. The DNA of the CDR3 is TGTGCCAGCAGCTTAGGCATGAGAAGCGGCCGACTTTTAGATACGCAGTATTTT. Amino acids: CASSLGMRSGRLLDTQYF. Combining the CDR3 with reference TRBV11-2 and TRBJ2-3 gives the whole variable domain EAGVAQSPRYKIIEKRQSVAFWCNPISGHATLYWYQQILGQGPKLLIQFQNNGVVDDSQLPKDRFSAERLKGVDSTLKIQPAKLEDSAVYLCASSLGMRSGRLLDTQYFGPGTRLTVL.

The J gene is TRBJ2-2, the V gene TRBV7-9; TRBD1 aligns across 7 bases. CDR1 and CDR2 (germline): SEHNR, FQNEAQ (reference sequence). This CDR3 is 16 amino acids long. V dropped 5 bases and J dropped 3; count of bases not matched to a gene: 9. Here the CDR3 DNA reads TGTGCCAGCAGCCCAACTGACAGGGCGGACACCGGGGAGCTGTTTTTT. It translates to CASSPTDRADTGELFF.

This clonotype was seen a single time. This sequence joins TRBV18 and TRBJ1-5; D is possibly TRBD1 (6 bases). The CDR3 has 18 amino acids. Germline V lookup: CDR1 KGHSH, CDR2 LQKENI. The V and J ends lost 1 base and 7 bases respectively, with 23 bases between them. CDR3 sequence: CASSPRALGHISSQPQHF. The DNA of the CDR3 is TGTGCCAGCTCACCACGTGCTTTGGGACACATTTCGTCCCAGCCCCAGCATTTT.

On this clonotype itself: The junction departs from germline at one end; a sequencing error may be responsible. V gene TRBV29-1 combines with J gene TRBJ2-4, with 10 bases aligning to TRBD2. The CDR3 is made up of 14 amino acids. Germline assignment: CDR1 SQVTM and CDR2 ANQGSEA. In nucleotides, the CDR3 is TGCAGCGCAGCGGGAGGGCCTTTGAAAAACTTTCAGTACTTC. Protein: CSAAGGPLKNFQYF.

The chain carries TRBV11-2 and TRBJ2-2; possibly TRBD2 for D (6 bases). The CDR3 spans 14 residues. Germline values: CDR1 SGHAT, CDR2 FQNNGV. Trimming cost V 4 bases and J 9 bases, with 15 bases left between them. CDR3 protein: CASSWHRGTRELFF. The CDR3 DNA reads as TGTGCCAGCAGCTGGCACCGGGGGACCAGGGAGCTGTTTTTT. The whole variable domain, remainder taken from reference TRBV11-2 and TRBJ2-2, is EAGVAQSPRYKIIEKRQSVAFWCNPISGHATLYWYQQILGQGPKLLIQFQNNGVVDDSQLPKDRFSAERLKGVDSTLKIQPAKLEDSAVYLCASSWHRGTRELFFGEGSRLTVL.